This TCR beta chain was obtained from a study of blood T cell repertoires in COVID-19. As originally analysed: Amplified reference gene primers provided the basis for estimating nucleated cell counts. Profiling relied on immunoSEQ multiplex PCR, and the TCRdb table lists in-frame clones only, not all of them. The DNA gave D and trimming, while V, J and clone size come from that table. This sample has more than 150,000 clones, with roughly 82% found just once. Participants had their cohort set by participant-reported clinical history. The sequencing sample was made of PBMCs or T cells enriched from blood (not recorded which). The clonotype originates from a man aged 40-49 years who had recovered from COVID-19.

The CDR3, as DNA: TGCGCCAGCAGCGCGGGACAGGTCAATCAGCCCCAGCATTTT. This codes for CASSAGQVNQPQHF. The chain combines TRBV5-1 with TRBJ1-5; 8 positions match TRBD1. CDR3 length: 14 amino acids. The germline CDR1 and CDR2 sequences are SGHRS and YFSETQ. V shed 4 bases and J 3 bases; nucleotides not matched to a gene: 3.